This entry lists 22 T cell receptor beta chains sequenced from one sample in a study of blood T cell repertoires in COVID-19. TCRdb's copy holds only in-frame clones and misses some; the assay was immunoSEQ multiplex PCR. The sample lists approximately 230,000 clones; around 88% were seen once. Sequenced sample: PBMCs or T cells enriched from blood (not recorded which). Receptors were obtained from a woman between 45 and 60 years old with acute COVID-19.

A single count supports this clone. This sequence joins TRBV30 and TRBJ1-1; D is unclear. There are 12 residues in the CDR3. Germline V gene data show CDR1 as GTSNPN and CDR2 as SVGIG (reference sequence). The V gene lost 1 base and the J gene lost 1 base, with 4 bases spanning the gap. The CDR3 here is CAWSAGNTEAFF. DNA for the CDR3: TGTGCCTGGAGTGCCGGGAACACTGAAGCTTTCTTT.

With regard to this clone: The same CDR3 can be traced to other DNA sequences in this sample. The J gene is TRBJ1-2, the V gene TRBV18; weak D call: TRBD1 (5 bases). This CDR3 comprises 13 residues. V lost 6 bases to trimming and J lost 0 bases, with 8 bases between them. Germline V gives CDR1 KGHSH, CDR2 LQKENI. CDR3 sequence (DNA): TGTGCCAGCTCTCAGGGATCTAACTATGGCTACACCTTC. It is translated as CASSQGSNYGYTF.

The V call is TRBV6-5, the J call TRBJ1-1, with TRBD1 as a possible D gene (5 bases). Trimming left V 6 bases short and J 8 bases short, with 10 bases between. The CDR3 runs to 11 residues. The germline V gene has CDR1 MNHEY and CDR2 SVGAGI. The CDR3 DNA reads TGTGCCAGCAGGGGGCGGGAAGAAGCTTTCTTT. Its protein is CASRGREEAFF.

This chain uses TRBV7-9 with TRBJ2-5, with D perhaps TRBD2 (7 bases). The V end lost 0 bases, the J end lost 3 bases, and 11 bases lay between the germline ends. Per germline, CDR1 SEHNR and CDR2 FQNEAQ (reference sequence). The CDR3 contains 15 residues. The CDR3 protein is CASSLAGAGEETQYF. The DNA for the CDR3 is TGTGCCAGCAGCTTAGCGGGGGCGGGAGAAGAGACCCAGTACTTC.

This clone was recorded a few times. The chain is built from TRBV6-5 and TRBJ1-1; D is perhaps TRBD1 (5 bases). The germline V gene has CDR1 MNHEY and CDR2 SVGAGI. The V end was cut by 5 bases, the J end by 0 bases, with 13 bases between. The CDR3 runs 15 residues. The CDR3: CASSQTVPLNTEAFF. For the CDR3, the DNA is TGTGCCAGCAGTCAGACAGTGCCCTTGAACACTGAAGCTTTCTTT.

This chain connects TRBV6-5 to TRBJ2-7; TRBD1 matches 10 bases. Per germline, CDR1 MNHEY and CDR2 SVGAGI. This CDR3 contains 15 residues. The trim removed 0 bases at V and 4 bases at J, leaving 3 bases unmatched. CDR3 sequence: CASSYSMGQGYEQYF. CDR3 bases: TGTGCCAGCAGTTACTCGATGGGACAGGGGTACGAGCAGTACTTC.

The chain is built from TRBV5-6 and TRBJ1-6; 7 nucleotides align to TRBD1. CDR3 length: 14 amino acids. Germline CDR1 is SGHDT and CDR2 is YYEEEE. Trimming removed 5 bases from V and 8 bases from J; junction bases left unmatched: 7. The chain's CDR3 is CASSLQGTYSPLHF. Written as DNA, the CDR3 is TGTGCCAGCAGTCTACAGGGGACCTATTCACCCCTCCACTTT.

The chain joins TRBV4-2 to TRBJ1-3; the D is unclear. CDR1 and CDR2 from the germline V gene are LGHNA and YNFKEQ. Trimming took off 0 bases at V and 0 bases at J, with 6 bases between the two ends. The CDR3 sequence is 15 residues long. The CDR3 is CASSQEEASGNTIYF. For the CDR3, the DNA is TGTGCCAGCAGCCAAGAGGAGGCCTCTGGAAACACCATATATTTT.

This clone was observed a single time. CDR3 DNA sequence: TGTGCCAGTAGTCCGGGATACCCAGTTATCCATGGCTACACCTTC. It yields the protein CASSPGYPVIHGYTF. The chain links TRBV19 to TRBJ1-2; D is unclear. In germline, CDR1 is LNHDA, CDR2 SQIVND (reference sequence). The CDR3 has 15 amino acids. The V gene lost 5 bases and the J gene lost 6 bases, with 19 bases spanning the gap.

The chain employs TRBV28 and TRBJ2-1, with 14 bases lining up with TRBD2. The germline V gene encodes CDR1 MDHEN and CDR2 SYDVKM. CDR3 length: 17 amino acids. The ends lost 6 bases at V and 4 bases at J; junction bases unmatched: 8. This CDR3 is CASRGTSGRFGYNEQFF. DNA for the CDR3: TGTGCCAGCAGGGGGACTAGCGGGAGATTCGGGTACAATGAGCAGTTCTTC.

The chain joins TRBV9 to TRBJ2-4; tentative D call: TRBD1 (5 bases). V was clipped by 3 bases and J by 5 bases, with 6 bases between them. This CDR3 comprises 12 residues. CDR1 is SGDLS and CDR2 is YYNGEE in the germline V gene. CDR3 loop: CASSATENIQYF. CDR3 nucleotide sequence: TGTGCCAGCAGCGCGACAGAAAACATTCAGTACTTC.

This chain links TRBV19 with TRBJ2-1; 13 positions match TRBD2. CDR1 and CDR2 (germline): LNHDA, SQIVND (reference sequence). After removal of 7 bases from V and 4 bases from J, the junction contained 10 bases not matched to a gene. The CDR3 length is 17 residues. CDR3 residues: CASTGLAGRGPYNEQFF. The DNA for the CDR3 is TGTGCCAGTACGGGACTAGCGGGAAGAGGTCCGTACAATGAGCAGTTCTTC.

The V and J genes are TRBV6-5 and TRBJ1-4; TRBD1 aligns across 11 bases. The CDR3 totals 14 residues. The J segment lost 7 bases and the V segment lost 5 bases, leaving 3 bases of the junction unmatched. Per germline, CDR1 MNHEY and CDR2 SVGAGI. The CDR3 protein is CASSRTGGLEKLFF. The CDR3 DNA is TGTGCCAGCAGTCGGACAGGGGGCCTTGAAAAACTGTTTTTT.

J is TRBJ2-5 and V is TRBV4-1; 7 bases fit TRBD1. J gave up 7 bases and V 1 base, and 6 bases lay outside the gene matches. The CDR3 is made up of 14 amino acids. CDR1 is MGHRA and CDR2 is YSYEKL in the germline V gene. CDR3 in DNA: TGCGCCAGCAGCCAAGGGGACAGCTCGGGGACCCAGTACTTC. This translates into CASSQGDSSGTQYF.

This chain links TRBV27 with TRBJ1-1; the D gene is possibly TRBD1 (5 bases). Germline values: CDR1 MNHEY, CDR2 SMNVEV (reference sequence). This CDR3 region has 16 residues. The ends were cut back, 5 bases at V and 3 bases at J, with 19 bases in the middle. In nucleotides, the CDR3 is TGTGCCAGCAGTCAGACCCCGGGGGTGACGTACACTGAAGCTTTCTTT. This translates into CASSQTPGVTYTEAFF.

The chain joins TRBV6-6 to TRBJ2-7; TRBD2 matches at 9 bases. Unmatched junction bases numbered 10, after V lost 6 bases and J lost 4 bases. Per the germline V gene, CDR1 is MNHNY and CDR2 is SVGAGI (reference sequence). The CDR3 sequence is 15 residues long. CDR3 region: CASREGVAGGYEQYF. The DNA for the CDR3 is TGTGCCAGCAGAGAAGGGGTGGCGGGAGGGTACGAGCAGTACTTC.

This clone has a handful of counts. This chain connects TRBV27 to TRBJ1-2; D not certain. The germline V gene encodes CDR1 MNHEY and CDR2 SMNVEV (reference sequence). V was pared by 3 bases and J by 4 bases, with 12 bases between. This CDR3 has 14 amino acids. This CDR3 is CASSLADSPYGYTF. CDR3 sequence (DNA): TGTGCCAGCAGTTTGGCAGATTCCCCCTATGGCTACACCTTC.

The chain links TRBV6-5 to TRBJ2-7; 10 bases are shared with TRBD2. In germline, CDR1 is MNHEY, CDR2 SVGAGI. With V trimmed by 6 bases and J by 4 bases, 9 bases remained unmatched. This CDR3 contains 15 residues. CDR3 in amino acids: CASSLTLAGIYEQYF. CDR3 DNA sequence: TGTGCCAGCAGCCTTACACTAGCGGGAATTTACGAGCAGTACTTC.

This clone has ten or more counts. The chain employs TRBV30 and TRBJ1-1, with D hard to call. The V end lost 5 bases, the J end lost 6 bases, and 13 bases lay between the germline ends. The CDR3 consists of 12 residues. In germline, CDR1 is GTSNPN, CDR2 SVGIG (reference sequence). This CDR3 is CAWENDGSEAFF. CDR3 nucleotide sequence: TGTGCCTGGGAGAATGACGGGTCTGAAGCTTTCTTT.

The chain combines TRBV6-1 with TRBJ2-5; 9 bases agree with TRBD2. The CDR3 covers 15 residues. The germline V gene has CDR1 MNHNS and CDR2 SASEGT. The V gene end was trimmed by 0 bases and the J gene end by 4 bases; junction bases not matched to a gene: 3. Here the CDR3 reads CASSEAATSGETQYF. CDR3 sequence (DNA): TGTGCCAGCAGTGAAGCGGCGACTAGCGGAGAGACCCAGTACTTC.

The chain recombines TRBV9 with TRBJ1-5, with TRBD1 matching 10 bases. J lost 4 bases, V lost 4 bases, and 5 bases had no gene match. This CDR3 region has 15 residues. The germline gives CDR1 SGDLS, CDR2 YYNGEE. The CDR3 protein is CASSWTGGLNQPQHF. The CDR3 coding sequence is TGTGCCAGCAGCTGGACAGGGGGTTTGAATCAGCCCCAGCATTTT.

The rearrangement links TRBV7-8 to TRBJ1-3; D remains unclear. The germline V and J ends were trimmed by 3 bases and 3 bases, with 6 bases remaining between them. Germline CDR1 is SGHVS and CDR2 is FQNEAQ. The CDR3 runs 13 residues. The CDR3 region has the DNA TGTGCCAGCAGCTTTCAGGTTGGAAACACCATATATTTT. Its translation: CASSFQVGNTIYF.